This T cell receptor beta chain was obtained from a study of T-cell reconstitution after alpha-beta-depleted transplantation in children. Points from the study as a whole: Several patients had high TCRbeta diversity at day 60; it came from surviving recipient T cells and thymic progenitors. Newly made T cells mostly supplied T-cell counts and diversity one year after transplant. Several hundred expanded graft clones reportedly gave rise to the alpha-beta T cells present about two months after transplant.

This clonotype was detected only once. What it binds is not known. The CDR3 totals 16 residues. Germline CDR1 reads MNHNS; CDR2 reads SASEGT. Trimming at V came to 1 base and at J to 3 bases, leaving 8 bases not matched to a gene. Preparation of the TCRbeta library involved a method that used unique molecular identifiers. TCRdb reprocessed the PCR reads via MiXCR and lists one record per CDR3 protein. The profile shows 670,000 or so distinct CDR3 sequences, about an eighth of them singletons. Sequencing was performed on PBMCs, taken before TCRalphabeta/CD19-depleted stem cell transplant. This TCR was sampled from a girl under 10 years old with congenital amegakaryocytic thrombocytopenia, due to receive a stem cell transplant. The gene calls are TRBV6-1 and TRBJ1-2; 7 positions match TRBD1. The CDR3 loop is CASSEEFGTAYYGYTF. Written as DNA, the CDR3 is TGTGCCAGCAGTGAAGAATTCGGGACAGCTTACTATGGCTACACCTTC.